This TCR beta chain was sequenced in a study of cytomegalovirus exposure and HLA in healthy donors. PCR was performed using 60 Vbeta and 13 Jbeta primers. Data came from immunoSEQ multiplex PCR; TCRdb stores just in-frame clones and leaves some out. The repertoire includes roughly 110,000 clones, around 61% of them detected once, and 2% to 2.5% sits in the top ten. Germline CDR1 is SQVTM and CDR2 is ANQGSEA. The junction had 5 bases not matched to a gene; V was cut back by 7 bases and J by 1 base. This CDR3 region has 13 residues. Sequences were obtained from PBMCs. This sequence joins TRBV29-1 and TRBJ2-7; 9 bases line up with TRBD1. The sequence came from a woman aged 25 to 39 in good health and CMV-seronegative. CDR3 sequence (DNA): TGCAGCGCCCTGACAGGGGGGTCCTACGAGCAGTACTTC. It yields the protein CSALTGGSYEQYF.